Listed here are 21 T cell receptor beta chains from one sample, sequenced in a study of regulatory T cells in long-lasting Graves disease. Described time point: newly diagnosed GD, antithyroid drugs for less than 3 months. Construction of the TCR library relied on RNA isolated from PBMCs. Building of the TCR beta libraries involved iRepertoire HTBI primers and Arm-PCR of CDR3 regions. TCRdb fed the multiplex PCR reads into MiXCR, producing one record per CDR3 protein. The table shows 420,000 or so distinct CDR3 sequences, with about 15% occurring only once. These sequences were also reported in another study, on T cells in Graves' hyperthyroidism and ophthalmopathy.

Sequencing was performed on peripheral blood mononuclear cells (PBMCs), taken at new diagnosis, from a patient treated with antithyroid drugs. These receptors all come from a woman under 30 with Graves disease.

The chain couples TRBV9 to TRBJ2-5; 7 bases are shared with TRBD1. This CDR3 region has 16 residues. V trimming: 0 bases; J trimming: 3 bases; junction bases outside the gene matches: 8. Germline V gene lookup returns CDR1 SGDLS and CDR2 YYNGEE. Here the CDR3 reads CASSVDPRGREETQYF. CDR3 DNA sequence: TGTGCCAGCAGCGTAGATCCTAGGGGGCGGGAAGAGACCCAGTACTTC.

Many counts were recorded for this clonotype. This rearrangement joins TRBV2 to TRBJ2-1; 7 bases are a match to TRBD2. Germline-derived CDR1 and CDR2 are SNHLY and FYNNEI. The CDR3 length is 16 residues. The V segment lost 5 bases and the J segment 4 bases; nucleotides outside the gene matches: 11. This CDR3 is CASSRNRLAAYNEQFF. For the CDR3, the DNA is TGTGCCAGCAGTCGGAATAGACTAGCAGCATACAATGAGCAGTTCTTC.

The chain couples TRBV19 to TRBJ1-5; 7 bases agree with TRBD1. Germline V gives CDR1 LNHDA, CDR2 SQIVND (reference sequence). The J segment lost 5 bases and the V segment lost 8 bases, leaving 6 bases of the junction unmatched. CDR3 length: 13 amino acids. The CDR3 sequence: CASSYTGDQPQHF. As DNA, the CDR3 is TGTGCCAGTTCTTACACAGGGGATCAGCCCCAGCATTTT.

This clonotype has more than one count but fewer than ten. A read error may account for a junction end that differs from germline. V is TRBV2 and J is TRBJ2-1, with 7 nucleotides matching TRBD2. Per germline, CDR1 SNHLY and CDR2 FYNNEI. The CDR3 length is 18 residues. In DNA, the CDR3 is TGCGCCAGCAGCCAACCTTTGGGGCCTCTAGCGGCAGACGGTGAGCAGTTCTTC. Translated, it gives CASSQPLGPLAADGEQFF. Looking up the rest from reference TRBV2 and TRBJ2-1 gives the full variable domain: EPEVTQTPSHQVTQMGQEVILRCVPISNHLYFYWYRQILGQKVEFLVSFYNNEISEKSEIFDDQFSVERPDGSNFTLKIRSTKLEDSAMYFCASSQPLGPLAADGEQFFGPGTRLTVL.

This clonotype was found a few times. This chain joins TRBV11-2 and TRBJ1-2; tentative D call: TRBD1 (6 bases). V lost 5 bases to trimming and J lost 8 bases, with 18 bases between them. The CDR3 runs 14 residues. In germline, CDR1 is SGHAT, CDR2 FQNNGV. The CDR3 DNA sequence: TGTGCCAGCAGCCCCTCGGCAGGGGCGGGCGGCTACACCTTC. Encoded protein: CASSPSAGAGGYTF.

This clonotype turned up a few times. The V gene is TRBV27, the J gene TRBJ2-1, with 7 bases aligning to TRBD2. CDR1 is MNHEY and CDR2 is SMNVEV in the germline V gene (reference sequence). Trimming cost V 8 bases and J 2 bases; bases outside gene matches: 6. This CDR3 is 14 amino acids long. DNA for the CDR3: TGTGCCAGCGGGGGGAGGGCACCCTACAATGAGCAGTTCTTC. The encoded protein is CASGGRAPYNEQFF.

This clonotype was detected many times. The J gene is TRBJ2-1, the V gene TRBV7-9; no firm D call. V was shortened by 5 bases and J by 5 bases, with 13 bases between the two germline ends. The CDR3 is 14 amino acids. Per the germline V gene, CDR1 is SEHNR and CDR2 is FQNEAQ (reference sequence). The CDR3 region has the DNA TGTGCCAGCAGCCCAGCTAGGATAAACAATGAGCAGTTCTTC. Its translation is CASSPARINNEQFF.

CDR3: CASSPPAGGANVLTF. CDR3 nucleotide sequence: TGTGCCAGCAGCCCCCCGGCGGGTGGGGCCAACGTCCTGACTTTC. The chain has TRBV7-9 and TRBJ2-6; the D gene is possibly TRBD2 (5 bases). Germline CDR1 reads SEHNR; CDR2 reads FQNEAQ (reference sequence). The CDR3 has 15 amino acids. Trimming left V 5 bases short and J 3 bases short, with 11 bases between.

The V call is TRBV5-4, the J call TRBJ1-2, with D unresolved. The CDR3 totals 12 residues. Germline assignment: CDR1 SGHNT and CDR2 YYREEE (reference sequence). V lost 9 bases and J lost 8, with 17 bases in between. The CDR3 coding sequence is TGTGCCACCAAGGGCCACCATCCAGGCTACACCTTC. Protein sequence: CATKGHHPGYTF. Full variable domain (outside the CDR3, taken from reference TRBV5-4 and TRBJ1-2): ETGVTQSPTHLIKTRGQQVTLRCSSQSGHNTVSWYQQALGQGPQFIFQYYREEENGRGNFPPRFSGLQFPNYSSELNVNALELDDSALYLCATKGHHPGYTFGSGTRLTVV.

This clonotype was seen ten or more times. V usage is TRBV7-2 and J usage is TRBJ2-3, with D perhaps matching TRBD2 (6 bases). Germline lookup yields CDR1 SGHTA and CDR2 FQGNSA. This CDR3 is built from 15 residues. The germline V and J ends were trimmed by 0 bases and 3 bases, with 10 bases remaining between them. In nucleotides, the CDR3 is TGTGCCAGCAGCTTAGCCCGGGAGAGGACAGATACGCAGTATTTT. Its protein product is CASSLARERTDTQYF.

This clonotype has a count of ten or more. The chain links TRBV7-8 to TRBJ2-1; 8 positions agree with TRBD1. The junction had 2 bases not matched to a gene; V was cut back by 5 bases and J by 5 bases. This CDR3 comprises 13 residues. Germline values: CDR1 SGHVS, CDR2 FQNEAQ. For the CDR3, the DNA is TGTGCCAGCAGCACAGGGGGGAACAATGAGCAGTTCTTC. It codes for CASSTGGNNEQFF.

The table lists this clonotype with many counts. The CDR3 nucleotides are TGCAGTGCTAGAGATACGGGACAGGGTGGTGGCACAGATACGCAGTATTTT. As protein: CSARDTGQGGGTDTQYF. This chain links TRBV20-1 with TRBJ2-3; 9 bases map to TRBD1. The V gene's germline CDR1 is DFQATT and CDR2 SNEGSKA (reference sequence). The CDR3 has 17 residues. Trimming at V came to 0 bases and at J to 1 base, leaving 8 bases not matched to a gene.

The chain has TRBV11-2 and TRBJ2-1; no firm D call. The CDR3 spans 14 residues. The germline V gene encodes CDR1 SGHAT and CDR2 FQNNGV. The V end was cut by 4 bases, the J end by 4 bases, with 11 bases between. DNA for the CDR3: TGTGCCAGCAGCTCTAGAGACGGGTACAATGAGCAGTTCTTC. It encodes CASSSRDGYNEQFF.

As regards this clonotype: Just one base apart from a much larger clone, this may be a read error. The chain recombines TRBV2 with TRBJ2-5; no reliable D call. The CDR3 runs 14 residues. The V gene's germline CDR1 is SNHLY and CDR2 FYNNEI. The CDR3, as DNA: TGTACCAGCAGTGTGGACGGTGATCAAGAGACCCAGTACTTC. Translated: CTSSVDGDQETQYF.

This clonotype was found many times. The chain links TRBV12-3 or TRBV12-4 to TRBJ2-1, with D unresolved. V was pared by 3 bases and J by 2 bases, with 17 bases between. This CDR3 region has 17 residues. The CDR3 sequence is CASSFDRPRGAYNEQFF. The DNA for the CDR3 is TGTGCCAGCAGTTTCGATCGACCCCGCGGAGCCTACAATGAGCAGTTCTTC.

The sample holds a few counts of this clonotype. This sequence joins TRBV7-6 and TRBJ2-5; the D gene is possibly TRBD2 (6 bases). The J call may be mistaken, given a closer DNA end match to TRBJ2-1. CDR3 length equals 16 residues. Germline values: CDR1 SGHVS, CDR2 FNYEAQ. The CDR3 loop is CASSPFSGGYADEQFF. The CDR3, as DNA: TGTGCCAGCAGCCCCTTCTCCGGGGGATATGCGGATGAGCAGTTCTTC.

This clonotype came up many times. The chain uses TRBV5-1 and TRBJ1-4; D remains ambiguous. The germline V and J ends were trimmed by 3 bases and 0 bases, with 9 bases remaining between them. There are 15 residues in the CDR3. Looked up from germline, CDR1 is SGHRS and CDR2 is YFSETQ. The CDR3 DNA reads TGCGCCAGCAGCTCGCAGAGAGCAACTAATGAAAAACTGTTTTTT. Translating it yields CASSSQRATNEKLFF.

In its sample, this clonotype was seen many times. The gene calls are TRBV20-1 and TRBJ2-4; D uncertain. Per germline, CDR1 DFQATT and CDR2 SNEGSKA (reference sequence). V lost 1 base to trimming and J lost 9 bases, with 13 bases between them. The CDR3 spans 13 residues. CDR3 region: CSARGHGTVIQYF. As DNA, the CDR3 is TGCAGTGCTAGAGGTCACGGAACAGTCATTCAGTACTTC.

V is TRBV28 and J is TRBJ2-2; D is undetermined. CDR3 length: 16 residues. Germline CDR1 reads MDHEN; CDR2 reads SYDVKM. Trimming took off 5 bases at V and 0 bases at J, with 13 bases between the two ends. The CDR3 protein is CASSLLQTTNTGELFF. CDR3 bases: TGTGCCAGCAGTCTCCTCCAGACGACGAACACCGGGGAGCTGTTTTTT.

This clonotype was picked up many times. The V gene is TRBV28, the J gene TRBJ1-2; 8 nucleotides line up with TRBD1. Per the germline V gene, CDR1 is MDHEN and CDR2 is SYDVKM. Trimming took 7 bases from V and 4 from J; bases not matched to a gene: 2. CDR3 length equals 12 residues. The CDR3 spells CASTDRAYGYTF. CDR3 nucleotides: TGTGCCAGCACGGACAGGGCCTATGGCTACACCTTC.

A few counts support this clonotype. V is TRBV7-9 and J is TRBJ2-3, with no clear D. V dropped 2 bases and J dropped 6 bases, with 9 bases sitting between them. The germline gives CDR1 SEHNR, CDR2 FQNEAQ (reference sequence). This CDR3 comprises 13 residues. The CDR3 here is CASSLPLVDTQYF. Here the CDR3 DNA reads TGTGCCAGCAGCTTACCCCTAGTGGATACGCAGTATTTT.